Listed below are T cell receptor beta chains from one sample, sequenced in a study of monozygotic twins with cystic fibrosis. Libraries were prepared by immunoSEQ multiplex PCR; TCRdb keeps only in-frame clonotypes and omits some of them. Of about 11,000 clones in the sample, approximately 85% were seen once. Input material: blood. The receptors derive from a man between 18 and 29 years old with cystic fibrosis. Each CDR3 is given with its conserved first and last residue. Fields, in order: V gene, clone size, J gene, D gene, CDR3 protein, CDR3 DNA. D genes are given only for firm matches. Only some rows state a clone size, as once, few, many or a class for expanded clones.

TRBV19	NA	TRBJ2-5	TRBD2	CASSYSGEGWQETQYF	TGTGCCAGTAGTTACTCCGGGGAGGGATGGCAAGAGACCCAGTACTTC
TRBV5-1	few	TRBJ1-5	NA	CASSLGGSHQPQHF	TGCGCCAGCAGCTTGGGTGGCAGCCATCAGCCCCAGCATTTT
TRBV2	once	TRBJ1-2	NA	CASSESFYGYTF	TGTGCCAGCAGTGAATCGTTCTATGGCTACACCTTC
TRBV19	NA	TRBJ2-5	NA	CASSTGQFGAWETQYF	TGTGCCAGTAGTACCGGACAGTTCGGGGCATGGGAGACCCAGTACTTC
TRBV2	few	TRBJ1-1	NA	CASSHSGGATEAFF	TGTGCCAGCAGCCACTCCGGGGGGGCTACTGAAGCTTTCTTT
TRBV28	NA	TRBJ1-4	NA	CASTVTNEKLFF	TGTGCCAGCACGGTAACTAATGAAAAACTGTTTTTT
TRBV27	NA	TRBJ1-1	NA	CASSLFQGPNTEAFF	TGTGCCAGCAGTTTATTCCAGGGTCCCAACACTGAAGCTTTCTTT
TRBV7-9	NA	TRBJ2-6	TRBD1	CASTSQGAGANVLTF	TGTGCCAGCACCTCACAGGGGGCTGGGGCCAACGTCCTGACTTTC
TRBV7-2	NA	TRBJ2-1	TRBD2	CASSFSGGADEQFF	TGTGCCAGCAGCTTTAGCGGGGGGGCGGATGAGCAGTTCTTC
TRBV9	NA	TRBJ2-3	TRBD2	CASSFQGSGGTDTQYF	TGTGCCAGCAGCTTCCAGGGTAGCGGGGGTACAGATACGCAGTATTTT
TRBV4-3	few	TRBJ1-1	NA	CASSPLPGRTEAFF	TGCGCCAGCAGCCCCTTACCAGGGAGGACTGAAGCTTTCTTT
TRBV30	NA	TRBJ2-3	NA	CAWSRQASTDTQYF	TGTGCCTGGAGTCGACAGGCTAGCACAGATACGCAGTATTTT
TRBV4-3	NA	TRBJ1-2	NA	CASSHGQGDGYTF	TGCGCCAGCAGCCATGGCCAGGGCGATGGCTACACCTTC
TRBV7-2	few	TRBJ2-7	TRBD2	CASSLEGASGQYEQYF	TGTGCCAGCAGCTTAGAAGGGGCTAGCGGGCAATACGAGCAGTACTTC
TRBV5-4	few	TRBJ2-7	NA	CASSLSRVGVSEQYF	TGTGCCAGCAGCTTGTCTAGGGTCGGGGTCTCCGAGCAGTACTTC
TRBV6-6	NA	TRBJ2-7	NA	CASRDHSSSYEQYF	TGTGCCAGCAGGGACCACAGCAGCTCCTACGAGCAGTACTTC